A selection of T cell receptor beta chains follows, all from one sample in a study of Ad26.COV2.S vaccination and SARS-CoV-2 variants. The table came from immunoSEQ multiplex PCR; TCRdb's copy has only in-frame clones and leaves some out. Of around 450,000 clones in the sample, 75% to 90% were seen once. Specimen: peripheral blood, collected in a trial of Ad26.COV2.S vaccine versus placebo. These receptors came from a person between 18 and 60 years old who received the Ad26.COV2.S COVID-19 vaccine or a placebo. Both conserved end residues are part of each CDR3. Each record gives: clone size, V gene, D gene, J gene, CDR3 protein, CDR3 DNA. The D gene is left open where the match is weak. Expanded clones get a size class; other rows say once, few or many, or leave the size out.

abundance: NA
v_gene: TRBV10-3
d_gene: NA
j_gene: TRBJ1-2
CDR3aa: CAIAGTNYGYTF
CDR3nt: TGTGCCATAGCGGGGACGAACTATGGCTACACCTTC

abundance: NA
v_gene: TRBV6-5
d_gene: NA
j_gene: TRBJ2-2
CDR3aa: CASSYALNTGELFF
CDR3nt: TGTGCCAGCAGTTACGCTCTGAACACCGGGGAGCTGTTTTTT

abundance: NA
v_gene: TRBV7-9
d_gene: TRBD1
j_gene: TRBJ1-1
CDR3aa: CASSQGQGAWNFF
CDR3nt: TGTGCCAGCAGCCAGGGACAGGGGGCCTGGAATTTCTTT

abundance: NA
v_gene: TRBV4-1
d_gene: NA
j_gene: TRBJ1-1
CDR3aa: CASSRTTGIPEAFF
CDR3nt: TGCGCCAGCAGCCGGACCACAGGGATCCCTGAAGCTTTCTTT

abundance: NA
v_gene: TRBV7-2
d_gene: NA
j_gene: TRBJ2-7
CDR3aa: CASSLMGVGPYEQYF
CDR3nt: TGTGCCAGCAGCTTAATGGGGGTGGGACCCTACGAGCAGTACTTC

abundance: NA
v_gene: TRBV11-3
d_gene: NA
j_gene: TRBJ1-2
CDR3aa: CASSPGTFYGYTF
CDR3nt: TGTGCCAGCAGCCCAGGGACATTTTATGGCTACACCTTC

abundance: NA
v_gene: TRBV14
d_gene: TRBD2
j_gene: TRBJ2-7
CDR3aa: CASSQGRKRGLDPF
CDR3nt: TGTGCCAGCAGCCAAGGACGTAAGCGGGGGTTGGACCCCTTC

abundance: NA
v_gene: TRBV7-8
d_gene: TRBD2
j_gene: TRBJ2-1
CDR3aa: CASSAPGLPGNEQFF
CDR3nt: TGTGCCAGCAGCGCACCGGGACTACCCGGCAATGAGCAGTTCTTC

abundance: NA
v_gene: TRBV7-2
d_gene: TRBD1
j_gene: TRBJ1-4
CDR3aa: CASSPRQGTNEKLFF
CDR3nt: TGTGCCAGCAGCCCCCGACAGGGAACTAATGAAAAACTGTTTTTT

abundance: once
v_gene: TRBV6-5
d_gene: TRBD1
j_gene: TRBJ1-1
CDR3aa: CASSLTGQGLVAFF
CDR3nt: TGTGCCAGCAGTTTAACTGGACAGGGTCTTGTAGCTTTCTTT

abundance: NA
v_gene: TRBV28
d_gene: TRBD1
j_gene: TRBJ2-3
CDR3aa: CASSKPGQSTDTQYF
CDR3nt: TGTGCCAGCAGTAAACCGGGACAGAGCACAGATACGCAGTATTTT

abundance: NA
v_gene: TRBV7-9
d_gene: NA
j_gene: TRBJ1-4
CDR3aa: CASSLGQGPEKLFF
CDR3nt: TGTGCCAGCAGCTTAGGGCAGGGCCCGGAAAAACTGTTTTTT

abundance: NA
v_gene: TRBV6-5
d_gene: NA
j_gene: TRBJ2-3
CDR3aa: CASSPRLLGTDTQYF
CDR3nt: TGTGCCAGCAGTCCTCGCCTGTTGGGGACAGATACGCAGTATTTT

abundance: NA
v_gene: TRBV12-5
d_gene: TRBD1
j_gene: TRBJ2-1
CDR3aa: CASGLGDRGFNNEQFF
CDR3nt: TGTGCTAGTGGTTTGGGGGACAGGGGATTTAACAATGAGCAGTTCTTC

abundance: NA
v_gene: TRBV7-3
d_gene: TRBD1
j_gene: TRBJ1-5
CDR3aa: CASSLTGGTEPQHF
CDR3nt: TGTGCCAGCAGTCTGACAGGGGGCACGGAGCCCCAGCATTTT

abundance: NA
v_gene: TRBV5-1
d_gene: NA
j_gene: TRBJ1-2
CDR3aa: CASSPDRRLYGYTF
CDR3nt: TGCGCCAGCAGTCCCGACAGGAGACTGTATGGCTACACCTTC

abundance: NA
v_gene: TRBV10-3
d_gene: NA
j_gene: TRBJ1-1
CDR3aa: CAIRVSHGGKVPTQNTEAFF
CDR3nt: TGTGCCATCAGAGTATCACACGGAGGTAAGGTCCCAACCCAGAACACTGAAGCTTTCTTT

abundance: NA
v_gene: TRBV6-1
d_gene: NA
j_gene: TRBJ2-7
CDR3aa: CASSTDSEQYF
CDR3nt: TGTGCCAGCAGTACCGATTCCGAGCAGTACTTC

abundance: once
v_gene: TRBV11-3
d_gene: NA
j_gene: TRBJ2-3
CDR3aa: CASSLVQQIVDTQYF
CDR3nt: TGTGCCAGCAGCTTAGTACAGCAGATAGTTGATACGCAGTATTTT

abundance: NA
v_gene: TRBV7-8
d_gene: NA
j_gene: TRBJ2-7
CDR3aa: CASSQSLAFDYEQYF
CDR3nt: TGTGCCAGCAGCCAGTCACTCGCTTTTGATTACGAGCAGTACTTC

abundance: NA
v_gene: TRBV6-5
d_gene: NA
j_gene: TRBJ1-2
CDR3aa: CASSYSLPSPGYGYTF
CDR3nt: TGTGCCAGCAGTTACTCCCTCCCCTCGCCGGGCTATGGCTACACCTTC

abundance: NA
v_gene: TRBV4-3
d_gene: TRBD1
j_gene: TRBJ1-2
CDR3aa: CASSQVLDRGYTF
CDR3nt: TGCGCCAGCAGCCAAGTCTTGGACAGGGGCTACACCTTC

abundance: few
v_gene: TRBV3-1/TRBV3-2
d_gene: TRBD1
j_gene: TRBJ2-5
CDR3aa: CASSRGTGHRETQYF
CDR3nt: TGTGCCAGCAGCCGCGGGACAGGGCACCGAGAGACCCAGTACTTC

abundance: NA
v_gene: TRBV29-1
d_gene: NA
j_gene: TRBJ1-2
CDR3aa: CSAGPDYGYTF
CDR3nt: TGCAGCGCGGGCCCGGACTATGGCTACACCTTC

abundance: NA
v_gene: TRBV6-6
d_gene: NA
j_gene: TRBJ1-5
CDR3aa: CASNQGLVQPQHF
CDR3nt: TGTGCCAGCAACCAGGGGCTTGTTCAGCCCCAGCATTTT

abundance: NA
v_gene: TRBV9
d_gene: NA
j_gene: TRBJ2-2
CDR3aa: CASSFGRGELFF
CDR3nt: TGTGCCAGCAGCTTCGGTCGGGGGGAGCTGTTTTTT

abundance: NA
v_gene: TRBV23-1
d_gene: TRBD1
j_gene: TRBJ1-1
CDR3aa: CASSQSWRDRDANTEAFF
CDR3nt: TGCGCCAGCAGTCAATCGTGGCGGGACAGGGACGCGAACACTGAAGCTTTCTTT

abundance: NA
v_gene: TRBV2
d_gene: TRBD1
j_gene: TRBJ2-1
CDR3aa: CASRGRQGGYNEQFF
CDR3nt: TGTGCCAGCAGAGGGAGACAGGGGGGGTACAATGAGCAGTTCTTC

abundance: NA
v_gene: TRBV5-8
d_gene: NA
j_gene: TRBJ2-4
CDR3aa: CASSLAWQGGIQYF
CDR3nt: TGTGCCAGCAGCTTGGCTTGGCAGGGGGGCATTCAGTACTTC

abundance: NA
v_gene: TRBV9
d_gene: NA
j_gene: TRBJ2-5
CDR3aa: CASSVGYRETQYF
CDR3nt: TGTGCCAGCAGCGTAGGCTACCGGGAGACCCAGTACTTC

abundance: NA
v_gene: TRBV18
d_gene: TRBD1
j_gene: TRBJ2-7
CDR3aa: CASSPGTVGEWQYF
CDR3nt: TGTGCCAGCTCACCCGGGACAGTCGGGGAATGGCAGTACTTC

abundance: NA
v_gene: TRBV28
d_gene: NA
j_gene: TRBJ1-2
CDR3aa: CASRLSRSYTF
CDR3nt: TGTGCCAGCAGATTATCACGAAGCTACACCTTC

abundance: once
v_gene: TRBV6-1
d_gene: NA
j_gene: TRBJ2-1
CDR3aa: CASSERVEPGTGNEQFF
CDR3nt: TGTGCCAGCAGTGAACGAGTCGAGCCCGGGACGGGAAATGAGCAGTTCTTC

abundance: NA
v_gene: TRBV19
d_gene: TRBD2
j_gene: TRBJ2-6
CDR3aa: CASRLRGGQVAGANVLTF
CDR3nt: TGTGCCAGTAGACTTCGGGGGGGCCAAGTAGCCGGGGCCAACGTCCTGACTTTC

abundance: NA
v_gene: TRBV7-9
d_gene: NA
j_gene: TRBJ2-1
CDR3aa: CASSVTPGARRFF
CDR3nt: TGTGCCAGCAGCGTCACCCCGGGAGCTCGTCGGTTCTTC

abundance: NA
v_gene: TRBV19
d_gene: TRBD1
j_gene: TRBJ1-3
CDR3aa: CASSPKGTGKGNTIYF
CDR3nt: TGTGCCAGTAGTCCAAAGGGGACAGGGAAAGGAAACACCATATATTTT

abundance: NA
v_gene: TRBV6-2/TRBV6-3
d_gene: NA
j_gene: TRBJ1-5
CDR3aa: CASSYLQGNQPQHF
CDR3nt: TGTGCCAGCAGTTACTTACAGGGAAATCAGCCCCAGCATTTT

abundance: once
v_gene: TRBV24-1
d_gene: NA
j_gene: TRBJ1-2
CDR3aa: CATSGIEQAHGYTF
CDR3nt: TGTGCCACCAGTGGCATTGAACAAGCGCATGGCTACACCTTC

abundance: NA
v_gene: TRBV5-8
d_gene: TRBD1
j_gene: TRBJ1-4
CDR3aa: CASSTVRQGHEKLFF
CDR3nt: TGTGCCAGCAGCACCGTCCGACAGGGGCATGAAAAACTGTTTTTT

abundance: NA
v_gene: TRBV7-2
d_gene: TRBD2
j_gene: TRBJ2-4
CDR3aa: CASSPPGGRDIQYF
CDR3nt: TGTGCCAGCAGCCCCCCTGGCGGGAGGGACATTCAGTACTTC

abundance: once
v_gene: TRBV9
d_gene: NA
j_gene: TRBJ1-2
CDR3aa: CASSPTHGLGYGYTF
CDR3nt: TGTGCCAGCAGCCCCACCCACGGGCTAGGGTATGGCTACACCTTC

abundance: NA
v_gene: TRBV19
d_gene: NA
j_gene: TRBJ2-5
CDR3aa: CASSIGGPGETQYF
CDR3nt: TGTGCCAGTAGTATAGGGGGGCCCGGAGAGACCCAGTACTTC

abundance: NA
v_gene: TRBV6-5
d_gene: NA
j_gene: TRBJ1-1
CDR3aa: CASSLIPLRVTEAFF
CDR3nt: TGTGCCAGCAGTCTCATTCCGCTGAGGGTTACTGAAGCTTTCTTT

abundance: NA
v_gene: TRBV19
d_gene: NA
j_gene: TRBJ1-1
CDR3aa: CASNPDRLNTEAFF
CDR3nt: TGTGCCAGTAACCCGGACAGATTAAACACTGAAGCTTTCTTT

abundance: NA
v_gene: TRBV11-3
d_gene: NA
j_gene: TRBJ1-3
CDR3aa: CASSSTFYRAEGNTIYF
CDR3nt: TGTGCCAGCAGCTCTACTTTCTATAGGGCAGAAGGAAACACCATATATTTT

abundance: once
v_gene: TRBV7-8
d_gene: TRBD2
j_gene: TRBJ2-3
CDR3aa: CASSQGLSGSSDTQYF
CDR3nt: TGTGCCAGCAGCCAGGGACTAAGCGGGAGCTCAGATACGCAGTATTTT

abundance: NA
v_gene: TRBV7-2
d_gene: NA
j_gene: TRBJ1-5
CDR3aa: CASSGPEQPQHF
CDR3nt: TGTGCCAGCAGCGGCCCTGAGCAGCCCCAGCATTTT

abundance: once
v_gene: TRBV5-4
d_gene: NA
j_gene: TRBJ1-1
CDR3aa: CASSSFYRGLNTEAFF
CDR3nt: TGTGCCAGCAGCAGCTTCTATCGGGGCTTGAACACTGAAGCTTTCTTT

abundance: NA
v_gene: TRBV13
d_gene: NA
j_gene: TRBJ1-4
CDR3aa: CASSLWGPGEKLFF
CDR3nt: TGTGCCAGCAGCTTGTGGGGGCCTGGTGAAAAACTGTTTTTT

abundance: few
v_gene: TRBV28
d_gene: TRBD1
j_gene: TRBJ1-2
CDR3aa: CASSATRTGEVDGYTF
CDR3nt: TGTGCCAGCAGTGCGACTCGGACAGGGGAAGTGGATGGCTACACCTTC

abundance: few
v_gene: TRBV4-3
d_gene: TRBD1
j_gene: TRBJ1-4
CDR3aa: CASSQGPGQGLGKLFF
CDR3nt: TGCGCCAGCAGCCAAGGACCGGGACAGGGGCTAGGAAAACTGTTTTTT

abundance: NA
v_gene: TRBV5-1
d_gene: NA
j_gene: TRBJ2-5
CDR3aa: CASSLFGREETQYF
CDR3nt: TGCGCCAGCAGCTTGTTTGGCAGAGAAGAGACCCAGTACTTC

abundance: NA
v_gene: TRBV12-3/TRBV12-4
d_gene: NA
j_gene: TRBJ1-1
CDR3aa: CASSPGGLGAFF
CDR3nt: TGTGCCAGCAGCCCAGGAGGCCTGGGAGCTTTCTTT

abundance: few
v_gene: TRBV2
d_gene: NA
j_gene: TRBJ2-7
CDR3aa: CASTRTDSNYEQYF
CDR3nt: TGTGCCAGCACTCGGACAGATTCTAACTACGAGCAGTACTTC

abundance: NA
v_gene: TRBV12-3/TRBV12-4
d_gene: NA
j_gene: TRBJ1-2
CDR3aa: CASSFGPLYGYTF
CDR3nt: TGTGCCAGCAGTTTCGGGCCCCTCTATGGCTACACCTTC

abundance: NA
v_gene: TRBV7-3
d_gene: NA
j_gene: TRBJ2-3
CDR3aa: CASRSGFGTTSTDTQYF
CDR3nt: TGTGCCAGCAGGTCCGGGTTCGGGACAACAAGCACAGATACGCAGTATTTT

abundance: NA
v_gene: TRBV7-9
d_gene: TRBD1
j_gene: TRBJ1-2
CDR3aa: CASSLVGTGGSGGYTF
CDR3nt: TGTGCCAGCAGCTTAGTCGGGACAGGGGGTTCTGGTGGCTACACCTTC

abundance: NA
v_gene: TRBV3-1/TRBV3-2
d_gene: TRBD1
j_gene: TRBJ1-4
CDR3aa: CASSPGQDLVKLFF
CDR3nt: TGTGCCAGCAGCCCGGGACAGGACCTGGTAAAACTGTTTTTT

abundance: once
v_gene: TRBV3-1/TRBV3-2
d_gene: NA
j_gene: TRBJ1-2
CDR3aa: CASSLQGVDYGYTF
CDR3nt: TGTGCCAGCAGCCTACAAGGGGTAGACTATGGCTACACCTTC

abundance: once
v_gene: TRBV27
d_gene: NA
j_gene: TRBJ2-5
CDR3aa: CASSWNHGTQYF
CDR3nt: TGTGCCAGCAGTTGGAATCACGGGACCCAGTACTTC